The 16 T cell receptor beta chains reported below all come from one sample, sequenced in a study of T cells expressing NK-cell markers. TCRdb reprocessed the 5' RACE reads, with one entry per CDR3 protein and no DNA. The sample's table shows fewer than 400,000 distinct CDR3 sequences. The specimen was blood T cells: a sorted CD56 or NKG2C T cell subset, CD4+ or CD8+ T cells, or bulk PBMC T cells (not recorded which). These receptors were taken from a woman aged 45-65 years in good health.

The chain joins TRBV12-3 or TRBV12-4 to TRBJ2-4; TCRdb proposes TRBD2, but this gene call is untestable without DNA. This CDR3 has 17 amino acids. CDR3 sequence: CASSFELAGLAKNIQYF.

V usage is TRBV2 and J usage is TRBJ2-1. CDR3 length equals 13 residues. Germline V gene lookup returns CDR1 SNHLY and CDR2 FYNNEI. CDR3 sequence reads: CAGGLALYNEQFF.

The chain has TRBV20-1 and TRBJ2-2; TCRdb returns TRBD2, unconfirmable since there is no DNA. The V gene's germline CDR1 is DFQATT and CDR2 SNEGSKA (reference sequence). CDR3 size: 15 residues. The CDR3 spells CSAPRVSGPTGELFF.

This chain's CDR3 is CASSSGTGSPETQYF. The rearrangement uses TRBV2 and TRBJ2-5; the TCRdb call, TRBD1, lacks DNA for checking. CDR3 length: 15 amino acids. CDR1 is SNHLY and CDR2 is FYNNEI in the germline V gene. The whole variable domain, filled in from reference TRBV2 and TRBJ2-5, reads EPEVTQTPSHQVTQMGQEVILRCVPISNHLYFYWYRQILGQKVEFLVSFYNNEISEKSEIFDDQFSVERPDGSNFTLKIRSTKLEDSAMYFCASSSGTGSPETQYFGPGTRLLVL.

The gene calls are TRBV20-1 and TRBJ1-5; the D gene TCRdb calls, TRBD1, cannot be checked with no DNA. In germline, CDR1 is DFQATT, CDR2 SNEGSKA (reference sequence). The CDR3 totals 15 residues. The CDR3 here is CSARELDRNNQPQHF.

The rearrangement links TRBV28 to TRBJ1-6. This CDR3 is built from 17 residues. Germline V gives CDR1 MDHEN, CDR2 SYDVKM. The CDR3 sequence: CASSLWRQSSYNSPLHF.

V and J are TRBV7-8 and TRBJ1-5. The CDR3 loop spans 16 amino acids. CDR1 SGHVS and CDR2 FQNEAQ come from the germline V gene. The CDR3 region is CASSPLRTGVNQPQHF. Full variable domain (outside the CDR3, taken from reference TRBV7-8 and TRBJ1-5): GAGVSQSPRYKVAKRGQDVALRCDPISGHVSLFWYQQALGQGPEFLTYFQNEAQLDKSGLPSDRFFAERPEGSVSTLKIQRTQQEDSAVYLCASSPLRTGVNQPQHFGDGTRLSIL.

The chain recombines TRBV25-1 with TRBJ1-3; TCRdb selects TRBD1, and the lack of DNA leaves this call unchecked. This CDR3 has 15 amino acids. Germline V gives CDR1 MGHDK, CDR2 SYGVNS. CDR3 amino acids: CASSEYGGSGNTIYF. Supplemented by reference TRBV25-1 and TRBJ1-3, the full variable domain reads EADIYQTPRYLVIGTGKKITLECSQTMGHDKMYWYQQDPGMELHLIHYSYGVNSTEKGDLSSESTVSRIRTEHFPLTLESARPSHTSQYLCASSEYGGSGNTIYFGEGSWLTVV.

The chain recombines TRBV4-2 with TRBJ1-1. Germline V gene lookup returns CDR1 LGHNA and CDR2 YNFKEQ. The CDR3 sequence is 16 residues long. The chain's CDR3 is CASSQEASRVNTEAFF.

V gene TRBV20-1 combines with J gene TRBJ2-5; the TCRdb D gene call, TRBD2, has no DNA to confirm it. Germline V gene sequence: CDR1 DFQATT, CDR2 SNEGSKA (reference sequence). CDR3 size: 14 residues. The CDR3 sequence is CSASSHSVSETQYF.

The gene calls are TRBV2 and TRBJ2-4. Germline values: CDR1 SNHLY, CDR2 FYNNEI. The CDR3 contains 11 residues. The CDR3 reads CASRGGDIQYF.

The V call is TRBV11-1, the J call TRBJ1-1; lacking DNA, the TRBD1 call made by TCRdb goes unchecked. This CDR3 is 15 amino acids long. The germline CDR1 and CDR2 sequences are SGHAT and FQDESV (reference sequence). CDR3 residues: CASSLLQGWGTEAFF.

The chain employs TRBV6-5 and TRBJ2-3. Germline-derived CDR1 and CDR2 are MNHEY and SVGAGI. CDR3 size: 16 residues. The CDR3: CASSYSGAASTDTQYF.

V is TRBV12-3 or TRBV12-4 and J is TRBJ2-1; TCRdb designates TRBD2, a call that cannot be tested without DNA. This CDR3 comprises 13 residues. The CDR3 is CASTAGFGNEQFF.

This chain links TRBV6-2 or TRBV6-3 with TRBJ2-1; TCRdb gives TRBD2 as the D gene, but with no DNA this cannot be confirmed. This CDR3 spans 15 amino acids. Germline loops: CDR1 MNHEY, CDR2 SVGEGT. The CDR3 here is CASSQLAGVGSEQFF.

CDR3 in amino acids: CASTPGGPLNEQFF. This sequence joins TRBV6-9 and TRBJ2-1; TCRdb returns TRBD2, unconfirmable since there is no DNA. CDR3 length equals 14 residues. From germline, CDR1 is MNHGY and CDR2 SVAAGI.